This T cell receptor (beta chain) was recorded in a study of blood T cell repertoires in COVID-19. Study background: In each case, the material was cDNA or gDNA derived from T cells, B-cell-depleted T cells, or PBMCs.

Assay used: immunoSEQ multiplex PCR; TCRdb lists only in-frame clones, some missing. The sample contains about 270,000 clones, more than 80% of which appear only once. The V end lost 1 base, the J end lost 2 bases, and 18 bases lay between the germline ends. Per the germline V gene, CDR1 is SGHRS and CDR2 is YFSETQ. CDR3 length equals 17 residues. This chain links TRBV5-1 with TRBJ1-1, with D perhaps matching TRBD1 (5 bases). The specimen sequenced was PBMCs or T cells enriched from blood (not recorded which). This TCR derives from a woman younger than 30 who had recovered from COVID-19. The CDR3 sequence: CASSLSGGIWLNTEAFF. DNA for the CDR3: TGCGCCAGCAGCTTGTCCGGGGGTATTTGGTTAAACACTGAAGCTTTCTTT.